The T cell receptor beta chain described here comes from a study of blood T cell repertoires in COVID-19. Measured with immunoSEQ multiplex PCR; TCRdb has only the in-frame clones, and not every one. The sample lists 100,000 to 150,000 clones, roughly 88% seen once, with 5% to 6.5% in the top ten. Germline V gene sequence: CDR1 MDHEN, CDR2 SYDVKM. The CDR3 has 16 residues. Trimming shortened V by 5 bases and J by 4 bases, and 20 bases separated the two germline ends. This clonotype was sampled from a human donor in a cohort sampled during active COVID-19. The chain has TRBV28 and TRBJ1-2; TRBD1 might be the D (6 bases). Material for sequencing was peripheral blood. CDR3 DNA: TGTGCCAGCAGTACCAATCACAGGGCCCCCTCCTATGGCTACACCTTC. Encoded protein: CASSTNHRAPSYGYTF.